This TCR beta chain was sequenced for a study of blood T cell repertoires in COVID-19. Whole-study context: Two negative PCRs, clearance, or symptom resolution were required of recovered Cohort 3 donors.

This CDR3 region has 17 residues. Trimming shortened V by 4 bases and J by 8 bases, and 23 bases separated the two germline ends. The germline gives CDR1 SGHTA, CDR2 FQGNSA. Assay: immunoSEQ multiplex PCR; the TCRdb copy retains only in-frame clones and omits some. The top ten hold about 2.1% of the sample, which has more than 300,000 clones, around 87% seen once. This TCR derives from a man between 40 and 49 years old in a cohort exposed to, infected with or recovered from COVID-19 (not recorded which). The chain links TRBV7-2 to TRBJ1-4; D perhaps matches TRBD1 (6 bases). What was sequenced was PBMCs or T cells enriched from blood (not recorded which). CDR3 nucleotides: TGTGCCAGCAGCTGGGATATAAACAGGGTAGGGGTGGAAAAACTGTTTTTT. Protein: CASSWDINRVGVEKLFF. Together with reference TRBV7-2 and TRBJ1-4, the CDR3 gives the full variable domain: GAGVSQSPSNKVTEKGKDVELRCDPISGHTALYWYRQSLGQGLEFLIYFQGNSAPDKSGLPSDRFSAERTGGSVSTLTIQRTQQEDSAVYLCASSWDINRVGVEKLFFGSGTQLSVL.